Below are 19 T cell receptor beta chains sequenced from a single sample in a study of cytotoxic CD8 clonotypes in ibrutinib-treated CLL. Generated by immunoSEQ multiplex PCR, the TCRdb table keeps only in-frame clones and is missing some. The sample consists of over 65,000 clones, 68% of them appearing once. Material: PBMCs, obtained after 12 months of ibrutinib treatment. Receptors originate from a human donor with chronic lymphocytic leukemia.

The genes are TRBV10-1 and TRBJ2-1; 13 bases match TRBD2. The CDR3 is made up of 18 amino acids. Germline CDR1 is WNHNN and CDR2 is SYGVQD (reference sequence). Germline trimming cut 4 bases from V and 4 bases from J; bases unmatched to any gene: 10. The CDR3 spells CASSVYQLAGGRYNEQFF. The CDR3, as DNA: TGCGCCAGCAGTGTTTATCAACTAGCGGGGGGGAGGTACAATGAGCAGTTCTTC.

This clone was detected only a few times. The chain combines TRBV14 with TRBJ1-2, with 8 bases that match TRBD1. The V gene end was trimmed by 4 bases and the J gene end by 3 bases; junction bases not matched to a gene: 7. The CDR3 totals 15 residues. The germline V gene has CDR1 SGHDN and CDR2 FVKESK. The CDR3 loop is CASSPGQGFHYGYTF. CDR3 bases: TGTGCCAGCAGCCCAGGACAGGGCTTTCACTATGGCTACACCTTC.

The chain employs TRBV7-2 and TRBJ2-7, with 8 bases identical to TRBD1. The CDR3 covers 14 residues. Germline values: CDR1 SGHTA, CDR2 FQGNSA. V trimming: 5 bases; J trimming: 4 bases; junction bases outside the gene matches: 7. CDR3 sequence (DNA): TGTGCCAGCAGCCCCGACAGGGGCATATACGAGCAGTACTTC. Residues: CASSPDRGIYEQYF.

This clone came up once. V usage is TRBV7-9 and J usage is TRBJ1-4; no clear D gene. Trimming removed 0 bases at V and 5 bases at J, with 7 bases between. Germline lookup yields CDR1 SEHNR and CDR2 FQNEAQ (reference sequence). This CDR3 comprises 14 residues. The CDR3 DNA follows: TGTGCCAGCAGCTTAGCCACGCTAAATGAAAAACTGTTTTTT. This sequence encodes CASSLATLNEKLFF.

In this sample, this clone turned up a few times. The V gene is TRBV19, the J gene TRBJ1-5; a weak D match, TRBD1 (5 bases). The CDR3 totals 15 residues. Per germline, CDR1 LNHDA and CDR2 SQIVND (reference sequence). V was shortened by 1 base and J by 4 bases, with 11 bases between the two germline ends. CDR3 DNA: TGTGCCAGTAGTATAGTCGGGCGGGGGAATCAGCCCCAGCATTTT. Protein product: CASSIVGRGNQPQHF. Full variable domain (remainder filled in from reference TRBV19 and TRBJ1-5): DGGITQSPKYLFRKEGQNVTLSCEQNLNHDAMYWYRQDPGQGLRLIYYSQIVNDFQKGDIAEGYSVSREKKESFPLTVTSAQKNPTAFYLCASSIVGRGNQPQHFGDGTRLSIL.

V is TRBV7-2 and J is TRBJ2-7; possible D gene TRBD1, 5 bases. The CDR3 consists of 13 residues. Looked up from germline, CDR1 is SGHTA and CDR2 is FQGNSA. V gave up 5 bases and J gave up 5 bases, with 13 bases separating them. CDR3 nucleotides: TGTGCCAGCAGCCAGGGTCTCCGGGACGAGCAGTACTTC. Amino acids: CASSQGLRDEQYF.

This clone showed up just a few times. V is TRBV13 and J is TRBJ1-1, with D possibly TRBD1 on 5 matching bases. Germline CDR1 and CDR2: PRHDT and FYEKMQ (reference sequence). Trimming cost V 0 bases and J 4 bases, with 9 bases left between them. The CDR3 has 14 residues. CDR3 in DNA: TGTGCCAGCAGCTTAGGCGCGAGGGGCACTGAAGCTTTCTTT. It encodes CASSLGARGTEAFF.

The rearrangement uses TRBV27 and TRBJ2-7, with 10 nucleotides matching TRBD1. V trimming: 8 bases; J trimming: 1 base; junction bases outside the gene matches: 2. There are 13 residues in the CDR3. CDR1 and CDR2 from the germline V gene are MNHEY and SMNVEV (reference sequence). This CDR3 reads CASRDRGSYEQYF. The CDR3 nucleotides read TGTGCCAGCCGGGACAGGGGATCCTACGAGCAGTACTTC.

This clone was picked up a small number of times. V usage is TRBV10-1 and J usage is TRBJ2-7; 7 nucleotides align to TRBD1. Germline V gives CDR1 WNHNN, CDR2 SYGVQD (reference sequence). V dropped 2 bases and J dropped 3; count of bases not matched to a gene: 1. CDR3 size: 13 residues. The CDR3 DNA sequence: TGCGCCAGCAGTGAGGCAGGGGGCTACGAGCAGTACTTC. Amino acids: CASSEAGGYEQYF.

The chain joins TRBV10-3 to TRBJ2-5; 7 positions agree with TRBD1. V was clipped by 7 bases and J by 2 bases; unmatched bases: 7. Germline V gene lookup returns CDR1 ENHRY and CDR2 SYGVKD. The CDR3 loop spans 14 amino acids. This chain's CDR3 is CAITATGAQETQYF. The CDR3 bases are TGTGCCATCACGGCAACAGGGGCACAAGAGACCCAGTACTTC.

This rearrangement joins TRBV7-2 to TRBJ1-6; no definite D call. The CDR3 is 15 residues long. V was cut by 1 base and J by 1 base, with 5 bases left in between. Per the germline V gene, CDR1 is SGHTA and CDR2 is FQGNSA. In nucleotides, the CDR3 is TGTGCCAGCAGCTTAGATAGATCCTATAATTCACCCCTCCACTTT. Protein: CASSLDRSYNSPLHF. Supplemented by reference TRBV7-2 and TRBJ1-6, the full variable domain reads GAGVSQSPSNKVTEKGKDVELRCDPISGHTALYWYRQSLGQGLEFLIYFQGNSAPDKSGLPSDRFSAERTGGSVSTLTIQRTQQEDSAVYLCASSLDRSYNSPLHFGNGTRLTVT.

The CDR3 nucleotides are TGTGCCAGCAGTGTGGAACAGGGGGTCCCTGAAGCTTTCTTT. It encodes CASSVEQGVPEAFF. The chain joins TRBV6-1 to TRBJ1-1; 8 bases agree with TRBD1. V trimming: 4 bases; J trimming: 6 bases; junction bases outside the gene matches: 7. This CDR3 contains 14 residues. Germline CDR1 and CDR2: MNHNS and SASEGT.

This clone was counted between two and nine times. The rearrangement uses TRBV27 and TRBJ2-5; D gene uncertain. This CDR3 has 11 amino acids. Trimming removed 3 bases from V and 4 bases from J, with 3 bases in between. CDR1 MNHEY and CDR2 SMNVEV come from the germline V gene (reference sequence). CDR3 in DNA: TGTGCCAGCAGTTTCAGAGAGACCCAGTACTTC. As protein: CASSFRETQYF.

This chain's CDR3 is CASSHEGAVGQPQHF. CDR3 coding DNA: TGTGCCAGCTCCCATGAGGGGGCAGTGGGTCAGCCCCAGCATTTT. The genes are TRBV18 and TRBJ1-5, with 7 bases fitting TRBD1. CDR1 and CDR2 (germline): KGHSH, LQKENI. The V gene end was trimmed by 6 bases and the J gene end by 6 bases; junction bases not matched to a gene: 11. The CDR3 is 15 residues long.

This rearrangement joins TRBV11-2 to TRBJ2-5, with a possible D match to TRBD2 (6 bases). The CDR3 has 15 amino acids. Trimming removed 0 bases from V and 2 bases from J, with 10 bases in between. CDR1 is SGHAT and CDR2 is FQNNGV in the germline V gene. The CDR3 protein is CASSLEFGGQETQYF. In DNA, the CDR3 is TGTGCCAGCAGCTTAGAGTTTGGAGGGCAAGAGACCCAGTACTTC.

The chain couples TRBV7-2 to TRBJ2-1; 11 nucleotides match TRBD2. V trimming: 2 bases; J trimming: 7 bases; junction bases outside the gene matches: 7. The CDR3 is made up of 16 amino acids. Germline V gives CDR1 SGHTA, CDR2 FQGNSA. CDR3 bases: TGTGCCAGCAGCTTATCGTATCCTAGCGGGGGGAATGAGCAGTTCTTC. Protein: CASSLSYPSGGNEQFF.

V usage is TRBV6-1 and J usage is TRBJ2-7; 12 nucleotides match TRBD2. The CDR3 sequence is 15 residues long. The V and J ends lost 5 bases and 3 bases, in that order; junction bases with no gene match: 5. Germline loops: CDR1 MNHNS, CDR2 SASEGT. The CDR3 coding sequence is TGTGCCAGCAGTTCCGGACTAGCGGGGAGCTACGAGCAGTACTTC. Amino acid sequence: CASSSGLAGSYEQYF.

This chain joins TRBV6-1 and TRBJ2-7; D could derive from TRBD1 or TRBD2 (5 bases each). Germline-derived CDR1 and CDR2 are MNHNS and SASEGT. V was pared by 6 bases and J by 3 bases, with 15 bases between. The CDR3 is made up of 14 amino acids. CDR3 coding DNA: TGTGCCAGCAGGGGGGTCGGGACCCACTACGAGCAGTACTTC. The encoded protein is CASRGVGTHYEQYF.

The rearrangement links TRBV9 to TRBJ2-7, with 7 bases aligning to TRBD1. V lost 3 bases and J lost 0; bases outside the gene matches: 9. Per the germline V gene, CDR1 is SGDLS and CDR2 is YYNGEE. This CDR3 is 16 amino acids long. The CDR3 nucleotides read TGTGCCAGCAGCGAACAAGAACAGGGGAGCTCCTACGAGCAGTACTTC. Translation: CASSEQEQGSSYEQYF.